The next 14 T cell receptor beta chains were all read from a single sample in a study of blood T cell repertoires in COVID-19. Generated by immunoSEQ multiplex PCR, the TCRdb table keeps only in-frame clones and is missing some. The table shows approximately 130,000 clones, with 70% to 80% occurring only once. The sample was peripheral blood. The receptors here all came from a human donor in a cohort sampled during active COVID-19.

The chain employs TRBV5-4 and TRBJ2-7; 10 bases map to TRBD2. From germline, CDR1 is SGHNT and CDR2 YYREEE (reference sequence). V was pared by 5 bases and J by 0 bases, with 5 bases of the junction left unmatched. The CDR3 consists of 15 residues. The CDR3 nucleotides read TGTGCCAGCAGGCCGGGACTAGCGTCCTCCTACGAGCAGTACTTC. Its protein is CASRPGLASSYEQYF.

This rearrangement joins TRBV4-2 to TRBJ1-5, with 9 bases lining up with TRBD1. Trimming removed 0 bases from V and 4 bases from J; junction bases left unmatched: 4. The CDR3 consists of 16 residues. Looked up from germline, CDR1 is LGHNA and CDR2 is YNFKEQ. DNA for the CDR3: TGTGCCAGCAGCCAAGATCGAGGGACAGGGAATCAGCCCCAGCATTTT. Encoded protein: CASSQDRGTGNQPQHF.

The V and J genes are TRBV28 and TRBJ2-7; TRBD2 matches at 14 bases. The CDR3 sequence is 16 residues long. Trimming removed 8 bases from V and 12 bases from J; junction bases left unmatched: 18. Germline loops: CDR1 MDHEN, CDR2 SYDVKM. CDR3 nucleotide sequence: TGTGCCAGCTGCAGGGACCCGGGACTAGCGGGAGCGCCTACGTACTTC. Its translation is CASCRDPGLAGAPTYF.

The V and J genes are TRBV18 and TRBJ2-5; 10 bases map to TRBD2. Trimming at V came to 1 base and at J to 2 bases, leaving 13 bases not matched to a gene. The germline CDR1 and CDR2 sequences are KGHSH and LQKENI. The CDR3 is made up of 19 amino acids. The CDR3 bases are TGTGCCAGCTCACCACGGCTCAGGGGCCTAGCGGGGGCACAAGAGACCCAGTACTTC. The encoded protein is CASSPRLRGLAGAQETQYF.

The chain links TRBV19 to TRBJ2-3; the D is unclear. The germline V gene has CDR1 LNHDA and CDR2 SQIVND (reference sequence). CDR3 length: 14 residues. V lost 3 bases, J lost 2 bases, and 9 bases lay in between. The CDR3 DNA sequence: TGTGCCAGTAGTATGAGTCGTATCACAGATACGCAGTATTTT. This gives the protein CASSMSRITDTQYF.

The rearrangement links TRBV7-9 to TRBJ2-7; 7 nucleotides align to TRBD1. Germline CDR1 is SEHNR and CDR2 is FQNEAQ (reference sequence). The CDR3 totals 16 residues. With 5 bases clipped from V and 2 bases from J, the junction kept 12 bases outside the gene matches. CDR3 in amino acids: CASSARTGDPTYEQYF. Written as DNA, the CDR3 is TGTGCCAGCAGCGCTCGCACAGGGGACCCTACCTACGAGCAGTACTTC.

The rearrangement links TRBV6-1 to TRBJ1-4, with 10 bases matching TRBD1. V shed 2 bases and J 6 bases; nucleotides not matched to a gene: 6. The CDR3 runs to 16 residues. In germline, CDR1 is MNHNS, CDR2 SASEGT. The DNA for the CDR3 is TGTGCCAGCAGTGAAACCCCGGGACAGGGGTATGAAAAACTGTTTTTT. Amino acids: CASSETPGQGYEKLFF.

The chain combines TRBV28 with TRBJ2-7; 7 bases line up with TRBD1. The CDR3 extends over 14 amino acids. Germline V lookup: CDR1 MDHEN, CDR2 SYDVKM. The J segment lost 3 bases and the V segment lost 2 bases, leaving 4 bases of the junction unmatched. The CDR3 DNA reads TGTGCCAGCAGTTTACTCCAGGGGGACTACGAGCAGTACTTC. Protein sequence: CASSLLQGDYEQYF.

The chain has TRBV5-5 and TRBJ2-7; 11 positions agree with TRBD2. There are 16 residues in the CDR3. The germline CDR1 and CDR2 sequences are SGHKS and YYEKEE (reference sequence). Trimming removed 0 bases from V and 3 bases from J; junction bases left unmatched: 5. CDR3 residues: CASSLDLGTSGYEQYF. Written as DNA, the CDR3 is TGTGCCAGCAGCTTGGATTTAGGGACTAGCGGCTACGAGCAGTACTTC. Combining the CDR3 with reference TRBV5-5 and TRBJ2-7 gives the whole variable domain DAGVTQSPTHLIKTRGQQVTLRCSPISGHKSVSWYQQVLGQGPQFIFQYYEKEERGRGNFPDRFSARQFPNYSSELNVNALLLGDSALYLCASSLDLGTSGYEQYFGPGTRLTVT.

The chain couples TRBV25-1 to TRBJ2-1, with a possible D match to TRBD1 (6 bases). This CDR3 contains 15 residues. Germline V gene lookup returns CDR1 MGHDK and CDR2 SYGVNS. The V and J ends lost 5 bases and 6 bases respectively, with 17 bases between them. The chain's CDR3 is CASSPSSDSLNEQFF. CDR3 sequence (DNA): TGTGCCAGCAGTCCCTCGTCGGACAGTCTCAATGAGCAGTTCTTC.

The J gene is TRBJ1-1, the V gene TRBV5-6, with TRBD1 matching 9 bases. J was trimmed by 4 bases and V by 4 bases; bases with no gene match: 8. This CDR3 comprises 15 residues. Looked up from germline, CDR1 is SGHDT and CDR2 is YYEEEE. The CDR3: CASSRQQGALTEAFF. DNA for the CDR3: TGTGCCAGCAGCCGTCAACAGGGGGCGCTCACTGAAGCTTTCTTT.

The CDR3 loop is CASSQELVQGSWSDGYTF. The CDR3 bases are TGCGCCAGCAGCCAAGAATTGGTACAGGGAAGTTGGTCGGATGGCTACACCTTC. V usage is TRBV4-1 and J usage is TRBJ1-2; D is possibly TRBD1 (6 bases). CDR1 is MGHRA, CDR2 YSYEKL, per germline. This CDR3 is 18 amino acids long. V was clipped by 0 bases and J by 6 bases, with 23 bases between them.

This chain links TRBV18 with TRBJ2-7; the D gene is possibly TRBD1 (5 bases). V was shortened by 5 bases and J by 5 bases, with 13 bases between the two germline ends. The CDR3 is made up of 13 amino acids. Germline CDR1 and CDR2: KGHSH and LQKENI. DNA of the CDR3: TGTGCCAGCTCAACGACAGTTCAACACGAGCAGTACTTC. Its protein is CASSTTVQHEQYF.

In its sample, this clone was seen a few times. The rearrangement links TRBV11-2 to TRBJ1-5, with D uncertain. The V and J ends lost 0 bases and 6 bases respectively, with 12 bases between them. The CDR3 contains 15 residues. Germline CDR1 SGHAT, CDR2 FQNNGV. CDR3 sequence: CASSLDSGGGQPQHF. The CDR3 DNA reads as TGTGCCAGCAGCTTAGATTCAGGCGGAGGTCAGCCCCAGCATTTT.